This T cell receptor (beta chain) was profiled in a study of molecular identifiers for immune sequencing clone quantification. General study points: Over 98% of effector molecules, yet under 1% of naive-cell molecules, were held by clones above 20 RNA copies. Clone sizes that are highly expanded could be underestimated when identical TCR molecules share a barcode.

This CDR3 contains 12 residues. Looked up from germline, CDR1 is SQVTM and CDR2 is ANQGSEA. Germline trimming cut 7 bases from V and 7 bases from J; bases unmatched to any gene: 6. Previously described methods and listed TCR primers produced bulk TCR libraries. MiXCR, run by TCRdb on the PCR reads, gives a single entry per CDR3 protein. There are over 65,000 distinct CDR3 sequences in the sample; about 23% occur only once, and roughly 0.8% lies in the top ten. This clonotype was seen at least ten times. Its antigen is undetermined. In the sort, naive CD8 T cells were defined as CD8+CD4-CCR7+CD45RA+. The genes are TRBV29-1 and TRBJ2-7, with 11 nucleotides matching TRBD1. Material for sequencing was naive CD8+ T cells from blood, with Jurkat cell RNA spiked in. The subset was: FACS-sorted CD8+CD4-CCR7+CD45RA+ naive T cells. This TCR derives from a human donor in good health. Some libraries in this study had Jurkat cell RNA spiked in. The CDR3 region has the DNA TGCAGCGCATGGGACAGGGGGGGGGAGCAGTACTTC. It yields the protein CSAWDRGGEQYF.